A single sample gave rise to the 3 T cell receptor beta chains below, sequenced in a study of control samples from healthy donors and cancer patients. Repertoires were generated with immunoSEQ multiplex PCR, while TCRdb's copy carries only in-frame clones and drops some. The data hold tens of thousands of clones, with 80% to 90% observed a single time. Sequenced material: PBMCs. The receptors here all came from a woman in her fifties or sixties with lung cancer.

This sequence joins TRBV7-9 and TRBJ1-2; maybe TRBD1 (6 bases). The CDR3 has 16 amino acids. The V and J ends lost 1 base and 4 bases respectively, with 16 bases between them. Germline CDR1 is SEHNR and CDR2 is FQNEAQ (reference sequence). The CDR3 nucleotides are TGTGCCAGCAGCTTAGTCTTGGGGGCCGTGGGCTATGGCTACACCTTC. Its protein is CASSLVLGAVGYGYTF.

CDR3 amino acids: CASGTGGYSPLHF. In nucleotides, the CDR3 is TGTGCCAGTGGGACAGGGGGATATTCACCCCTCCACTTT. The chain is built from TRBV19 and TRBJ1-6; 11 nucleotides line up with TRBD1. CDR1 is LNHDA and CDR2 is SQIVND in the germline V gene (reference sequence). The CDR3 length is 13 residues. V trimming: 8 bases; J trimming: 8 bases; junction bases outside the gene matches: 2.

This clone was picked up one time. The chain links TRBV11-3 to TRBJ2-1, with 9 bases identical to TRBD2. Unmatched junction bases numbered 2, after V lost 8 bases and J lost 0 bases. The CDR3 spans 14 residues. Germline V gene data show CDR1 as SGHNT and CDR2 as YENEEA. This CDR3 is CASGGGGSYNEQFF. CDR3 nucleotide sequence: TGTGCCAGCGGCGGGGGGGGCTCCTACAATGAGCAGTTCTTC.